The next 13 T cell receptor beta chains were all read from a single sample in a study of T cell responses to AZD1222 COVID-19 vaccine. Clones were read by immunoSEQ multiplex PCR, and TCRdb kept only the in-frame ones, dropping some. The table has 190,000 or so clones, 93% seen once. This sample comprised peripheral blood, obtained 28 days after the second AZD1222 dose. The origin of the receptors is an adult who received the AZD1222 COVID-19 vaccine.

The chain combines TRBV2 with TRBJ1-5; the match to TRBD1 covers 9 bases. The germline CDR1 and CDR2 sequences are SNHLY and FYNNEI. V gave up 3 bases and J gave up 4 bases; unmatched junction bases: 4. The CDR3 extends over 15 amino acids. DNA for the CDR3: TGTGCCAGCAGTGAGGGACAGGGCCTAAATCAGCCCCAGCATTTT. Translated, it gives CASSEGQGLNQPQHF.

Here the CDR3 reads CASRYDSAYGYTF. The CDR3 DNA reads TGTGCCAGCAGATACGACAGCGCGTACGGCTACACCTTC. The chain has TRBV6-5 and TRBJ1-2; a weak D match, TRBD1 (5 bases). This CDR3 contains 13 residues. Germline assignment: CDR1 MNHEY and CDR2 SVGAGI. V lost 6 bases, J lost 8 bases, and 16 bases lay in between.

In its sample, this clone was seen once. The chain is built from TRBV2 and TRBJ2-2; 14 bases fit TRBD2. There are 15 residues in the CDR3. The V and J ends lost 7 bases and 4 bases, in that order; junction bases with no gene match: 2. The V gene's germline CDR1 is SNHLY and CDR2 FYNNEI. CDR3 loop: CASKGLAGGTGELFF. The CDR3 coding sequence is TGTGCCAGCAAAGGACTAGCGGGGGGCACCGGGGAGCTGTTTTTT.

DNA for the CDR3: TGTGCCATCGCGGGGGGTGCAGATACGCAGTATTTT. It encodes CAIAGGADTQYF. The chain is built from TRBV10-3 and TRBJ2-3, with 8 bases that match TRBD2. The CDR3 sequence is 12 residues long. The junction had 2 bases not matched to a gene; V was cut back by 8 bases and J by 4 bases. The germline V gene has CDR1 ENHRY and CDR2 SYGVKD.

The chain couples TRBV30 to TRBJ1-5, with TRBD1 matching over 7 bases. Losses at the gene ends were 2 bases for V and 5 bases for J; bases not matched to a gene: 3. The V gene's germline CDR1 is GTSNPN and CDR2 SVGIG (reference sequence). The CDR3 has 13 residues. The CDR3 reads CAWSRGTDQPQHF. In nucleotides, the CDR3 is TGTGCCTGGAGTCGCGGGACAGATCAGCCCCAGCATTTT.

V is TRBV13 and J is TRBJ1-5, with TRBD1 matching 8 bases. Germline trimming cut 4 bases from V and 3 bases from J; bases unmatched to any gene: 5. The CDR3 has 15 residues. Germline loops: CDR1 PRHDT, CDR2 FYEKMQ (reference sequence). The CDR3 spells CASSSNRGINQPQHF. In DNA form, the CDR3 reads TGTGCCAGCAGCTCTAACAGGGGGATCAATCAGCCCCAGCATTTT.

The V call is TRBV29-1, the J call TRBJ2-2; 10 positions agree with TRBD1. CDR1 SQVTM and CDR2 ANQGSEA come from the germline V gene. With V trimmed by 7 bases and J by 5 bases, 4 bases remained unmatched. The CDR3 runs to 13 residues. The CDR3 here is CSAGQGFTGELFF. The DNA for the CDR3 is TGCAGCGCGGGACAGGGGTTTACCGGGGAGCTGTTTTTT.

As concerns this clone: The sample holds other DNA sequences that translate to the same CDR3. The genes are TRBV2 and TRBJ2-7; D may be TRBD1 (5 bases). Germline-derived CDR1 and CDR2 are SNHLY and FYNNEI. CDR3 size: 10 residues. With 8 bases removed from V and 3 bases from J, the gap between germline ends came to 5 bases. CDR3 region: CASQGYEQYF. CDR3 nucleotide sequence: TGTGCCAGCCAGGGCTACGAGCAGTACTTC.

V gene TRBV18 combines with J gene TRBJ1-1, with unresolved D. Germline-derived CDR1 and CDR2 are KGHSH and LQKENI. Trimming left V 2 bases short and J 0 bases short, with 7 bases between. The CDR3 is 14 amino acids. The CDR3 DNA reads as TGTGCCAGCTCACCAGGCAACATGAACACTGAAGCTTTCTTT. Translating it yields CASSPGNMNTEAFF.

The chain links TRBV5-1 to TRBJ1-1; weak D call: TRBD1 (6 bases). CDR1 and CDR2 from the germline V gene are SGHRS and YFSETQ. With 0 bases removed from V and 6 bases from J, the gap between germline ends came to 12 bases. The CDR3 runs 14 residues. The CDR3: CASSLEGVGSEAFF. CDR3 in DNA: TGCGCCAGCAGCTTGGAGGGGGTAGGCTCTGAAGCTTTCTTT.

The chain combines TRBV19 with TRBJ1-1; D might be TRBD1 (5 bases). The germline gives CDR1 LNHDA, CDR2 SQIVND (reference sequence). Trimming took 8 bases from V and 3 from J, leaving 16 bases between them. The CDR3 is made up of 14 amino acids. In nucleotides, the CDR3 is TGTGCCAGTCCGGGGCGGGGCAATCACACTGAAGCTTTCTTT. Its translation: CASPGRGNHTEAFF. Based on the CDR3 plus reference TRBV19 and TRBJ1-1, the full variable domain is DGGITQSPKYLFRKEGQNVTLSCEQNLNHDAMYWYRQDPGQGLRLIYYSQIVNDFQKGDIAEGYSVSREKKESFPLTVTSAQKNPTAFYLCASPGRGNHTEAFFGQGTRLTVV.

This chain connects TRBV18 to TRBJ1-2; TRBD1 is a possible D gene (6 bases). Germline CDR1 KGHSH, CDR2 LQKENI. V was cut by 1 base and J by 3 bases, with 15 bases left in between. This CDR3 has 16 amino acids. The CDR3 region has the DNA TGTGCCAGCTCACCACAAGGGGGGCGTTTTGACTATGGCTACACCTTC. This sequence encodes CASSPQGGRFDYGYTF.

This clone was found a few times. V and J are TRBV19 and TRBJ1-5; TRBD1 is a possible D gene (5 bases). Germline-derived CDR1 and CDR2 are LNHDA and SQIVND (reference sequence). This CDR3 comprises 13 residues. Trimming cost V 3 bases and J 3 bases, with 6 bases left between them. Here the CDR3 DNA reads TGTGCCAGTAGTATGGGACTCAATCAGCCCCAGCATTTT. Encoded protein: CASSMGLNQPQHF.